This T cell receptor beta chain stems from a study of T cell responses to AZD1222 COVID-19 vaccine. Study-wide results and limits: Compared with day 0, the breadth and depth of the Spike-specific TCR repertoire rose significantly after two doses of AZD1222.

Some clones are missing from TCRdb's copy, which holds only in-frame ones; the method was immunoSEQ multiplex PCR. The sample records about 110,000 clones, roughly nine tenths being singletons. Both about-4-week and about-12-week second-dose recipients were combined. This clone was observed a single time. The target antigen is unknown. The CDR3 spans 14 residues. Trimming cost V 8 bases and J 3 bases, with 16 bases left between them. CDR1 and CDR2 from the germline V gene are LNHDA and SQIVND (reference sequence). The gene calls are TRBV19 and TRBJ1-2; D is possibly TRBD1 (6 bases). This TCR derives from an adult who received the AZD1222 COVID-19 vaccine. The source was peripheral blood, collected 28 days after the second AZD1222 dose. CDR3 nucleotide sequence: TGTGCCAGTCGCGGACAGAAGAGCCACTATGGCTACACCTTC. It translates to CASRGQKSHYGYTF.